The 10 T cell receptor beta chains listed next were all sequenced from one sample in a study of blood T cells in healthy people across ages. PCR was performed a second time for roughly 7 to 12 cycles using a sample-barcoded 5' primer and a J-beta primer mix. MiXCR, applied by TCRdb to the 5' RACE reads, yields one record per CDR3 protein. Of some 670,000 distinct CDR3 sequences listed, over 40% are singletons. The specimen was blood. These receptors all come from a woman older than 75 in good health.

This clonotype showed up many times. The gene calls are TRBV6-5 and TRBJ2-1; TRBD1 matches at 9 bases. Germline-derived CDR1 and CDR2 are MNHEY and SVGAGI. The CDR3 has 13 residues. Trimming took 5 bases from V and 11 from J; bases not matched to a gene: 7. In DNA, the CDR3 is TGTGCCAGCAGTCCCGGGACAGGGATTCAGCAGTTCTTC. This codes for CASSPGTGIQQFF.

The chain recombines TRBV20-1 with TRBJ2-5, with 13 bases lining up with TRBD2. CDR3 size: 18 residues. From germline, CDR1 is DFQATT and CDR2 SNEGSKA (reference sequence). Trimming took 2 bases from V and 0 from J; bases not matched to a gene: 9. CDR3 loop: CSARRGLAGAPYQETQYF. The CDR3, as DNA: TGCAGTGCTAGACGCGGACTAGCGGGAGCTCCGTACCAAGAGACCCAGTACTTC.

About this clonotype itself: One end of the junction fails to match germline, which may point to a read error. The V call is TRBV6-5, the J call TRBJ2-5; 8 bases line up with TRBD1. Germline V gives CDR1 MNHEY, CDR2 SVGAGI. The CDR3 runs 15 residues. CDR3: CASSNGRQGIQTQYF. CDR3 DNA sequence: TGCGCCAGCAGTAACGGCCGACAGGGGATTCAGACCCAGTACTTC.

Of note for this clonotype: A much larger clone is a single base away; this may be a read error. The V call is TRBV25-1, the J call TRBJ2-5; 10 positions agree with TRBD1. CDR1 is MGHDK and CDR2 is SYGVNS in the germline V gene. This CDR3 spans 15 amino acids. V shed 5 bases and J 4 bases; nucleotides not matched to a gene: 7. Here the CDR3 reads CASSPGTGVSETQYF. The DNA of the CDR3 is TGTGCCAGCAGTCCCGGGACAGGGGTTTCAGAGACCCAGTACTTC.

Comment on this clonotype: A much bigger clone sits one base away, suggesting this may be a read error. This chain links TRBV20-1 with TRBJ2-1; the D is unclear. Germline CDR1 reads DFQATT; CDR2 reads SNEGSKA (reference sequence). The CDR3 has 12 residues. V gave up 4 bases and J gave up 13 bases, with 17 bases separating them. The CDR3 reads CSAIPSGQTQFF. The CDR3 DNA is TGCAGTGCTATTCCCTCTGGGCAGACCCAGTTCTTC.

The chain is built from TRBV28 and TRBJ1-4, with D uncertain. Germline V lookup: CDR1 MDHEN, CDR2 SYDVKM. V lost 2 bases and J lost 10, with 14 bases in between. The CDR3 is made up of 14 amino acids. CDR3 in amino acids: CASSLQQRSGKLFF. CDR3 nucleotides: TGTGCCAGCAGTTTACAGCAGAGAAGCGGAAAACTGTTTTTT.

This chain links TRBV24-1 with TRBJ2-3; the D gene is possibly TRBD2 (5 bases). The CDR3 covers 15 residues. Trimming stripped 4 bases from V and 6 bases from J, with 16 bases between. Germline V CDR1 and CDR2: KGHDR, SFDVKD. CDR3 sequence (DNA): TGTGCCACCAGTGACCCCGGCTCGGGGTGGGATACGCAGTATTTT. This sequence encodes CATSDPGSGWDTQYF.

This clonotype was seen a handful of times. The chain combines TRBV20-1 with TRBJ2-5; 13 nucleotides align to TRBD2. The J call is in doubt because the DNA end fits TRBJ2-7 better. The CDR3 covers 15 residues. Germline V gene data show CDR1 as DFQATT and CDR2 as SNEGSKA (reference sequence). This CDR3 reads CSARATSGGAHEQYF. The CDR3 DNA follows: TGCAGTGCTAGAGCTACTAGCGGGGGGGCCCACGAGCAGTACTTC.

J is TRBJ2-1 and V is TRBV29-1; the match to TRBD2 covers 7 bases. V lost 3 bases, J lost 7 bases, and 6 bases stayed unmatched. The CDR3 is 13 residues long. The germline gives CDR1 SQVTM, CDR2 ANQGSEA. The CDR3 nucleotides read TGCAGCGTTGAGGGAGGGGACGGTAATGAGCAGTTCTTC. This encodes CSVEGGDGNEQFF.

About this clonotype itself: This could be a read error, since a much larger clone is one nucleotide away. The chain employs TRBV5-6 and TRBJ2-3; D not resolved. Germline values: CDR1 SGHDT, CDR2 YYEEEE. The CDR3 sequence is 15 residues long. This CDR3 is CASSLGPGRTDTRYF. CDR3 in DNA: TGTGCCAGCAGCTTGGGGCCAGGAAGAACAGATACGCGGTATTTT.